The text below deals with one T cell receptor beta chain. Its antigen is currently unknown. J gave up 8 bases and V 2 bases, and 12 bases lay outside the gene matches. The length of the CDR3 is 18 residues. CDR1 is MDHEN, CDR2 SYDVKM, per germline. Naive CD8 cells lacked CD45RO and underwent positive selection for CCR7, leaving out terminally differentiated effector memory CD45RA+ cells. This specimen belongs to a study of shared clonotypes between healthy human individuals. As for the study in general: Plates per donor: three CD4 naive, three CD4 memory, two CD8 naive, one CD8 memory. Study-level findings and limits: Among four donors, approximately 4.6% of naive CD4 clonotypes were found in common. All-four-donor shared clonotypes had higher generation probabilities than non-shared clonotypes did.

Assay used: immunoSEQ multiplex PCR; TCRdb lists only in-frame clones, some missing. The table shows some 740,000 clones, with around 92% occurring only once. The chain carries TRBV28 and TRBJ2-1; 13 bases match TRBD2. The receptor was derived from a man between 25 and 39 years old in good health. The sequenced sample was naive CD8+ T cells sorted from blood. The CDR3 region has the DNA TGTGCCAGCAGTTTACCCGGGACTAGCGGGATTCTTATGGATGAGCAGTTCTTC. Protein product: CASSLPGTSGILMDEQFF. Full variable domain (outside the CDR3, taken from reference TRBV28 and TRBJ2-1): DVKVTQSSRYLVKRTGEKVFLECVQDMDHENMFWYRQDPGLGLRLIYFSYDVKMKEKGDIPEGYSVSREKKERFSLILESASTNQTSMYLCASSLPGTSGILMDEQFFGPGTRLTVL.